This TCR beta chain was sequenced during a study of cytomegalovirus exposure and HLA in healthy donors (dated 2017 in TCRdb). Looking at the study overall: A later analysis indicated that the 130 or so validation repertoires were generated on the platform also employed for the approximately 670 repertoires of the first cohort. The study aimed to test whether cataloging public T cell receptors could reveal signatures of past pathogen exposure. A separate validation cohort of roughly 130 different subjects was used in addition to the roughly 670-subject first cohort. To predict cytomegalovirus infection status, the study combined high-throughput TCR immunosequencing, statistical association of individual TCRs with disease status, and machine learning.

Sequences SGHRS (CDR1) and YFSETQ (CDR2) are obtained from the germline V gene. V drops 3 bases and J drops 3 bases, leaving 31 bases in between. The CDR3 measures 20 amino acids from cysteine to phenylalanine. The DNA shown is the 60-base CDR3, in frame from base 1. Study-level results and caveats: The classifier was reported to diagnose cytomegalovirus status with high specificity and sensitivity in both the original and validation cohorts. A few of the identified cytomegalovirus-associated TCR beta chains were confirmed in vitro to be specific for cytomegalovirus antigens. According to the authors, the approach could potentially be generalized to other disease states and immunological phenotypes. Most TCR sequences were seen in very few donors, while some public TCRs were found in many individuals. The study listed 150 to 200 TCR beta chains as associated with cytomegalovirus. In a later analysis, TCRs clustered in the first cohort were found to also tend to co-occur in the roughly 130 validation repertoires, with 90% to 95% of cluster scores above 0. A later analysis lacked HLA typing for the validation cohort, so it scored co-occurrence in that cohort across all 120 or so repertoires.

This clone was observed a handful of times. What this receptor recognizes is not known. No base qualities exist here, and no much larger clone lies one base off it. The donors belonged to the validation cohort of around 120 subjects, which was separate from the approximately 700-subject first cohort. The library was produced with the immunoSEQ multiplex PCR assay. From the authors' description of their analysis: A statistical classification framework was developed to diagnose cytomegalovirus status using the catalog of TCR beta chain sequences. Held by TCRdb, this immuneACCESS table contains in-frame sequences only and omits some clones. Under half of the omission traces to an unresolved V gene where checked; the cause of the rest is unknown. Clone size and V and J calls were adopted from that table, with D and trimming inferred from the DNA. The table for this sample lists more than 85,000 clones; roughly nine tenths of them were counted only once. The ten top clones hold 3% to 4% of the sample.

The specimen sequenced was PBMCs. The receptor was isolated from a woman aged 18-35 years in good health and CMV-seropositive. The V gene is TRBV5-1 and the J gene is TRBJ2-7; TRBD1 might be the D gene, on 8 matching bases. The CDR3 sequence is CASSSRQGTYTASGLYEQYF. The DNA sequence is TGCGCCAGCAGCTCAAGACAGGGGACTTATACGGCTAGCGGACTCTACGAGCAGTACTTC.